This record concerns one T cell receptor (beta chain) sequence. This entry is derived from a study of blood T cell repertoires in COVID-19. About the research overall: Sources were T cells, B-cell-depleted T cells, or PBMCs; the material itself was cDNA or gDNA.

Recruits, aged roughly 18 to 95 years, lived in 25 or so US areas. Participants were placed into cohorts based on the clinical history they reported. Original data processing: Amplification with reference gene primers provided the estimates of nucleated cell counts. Profiling relied on immunoSEQ multiplex PCR, and the TCRdb table lists in-frame clones only, not all of them. The D gene and trimming were derived from the DNA, and the V and J assignments and clone size from that table. The table shows roughly 220,000 clones, with roughly 83% occurring only once. What was sequenced was PBMCs or T cells enriched from blood (not recorded which). This receptor was identified in a woman aged 40 to 50 with acute COVID-19.

The CDR3 bases are TGTGCCTGGGCCATCGGGGGGCATAGCAATCAGCCCCAGCATTTT. It encodes CAWAIGGHSNQPQHF. This rearrangement joins TRBV30 to TRBJ1-5; D is perhaps TRBD1 (6 bases). There are 15 residues in the CDR3. Trimming cost V 5 bases and J 0 bases, with 14 bases left between them. CDR1 is GTSNPN, CDR2 SVGIG, per germline (reference sequence).